The clone carrying this T cell receptor beta chain came up a few times. TCRdb's copy holds only in-frame clones and misses some; the assay was immunoSEQ multiplex PCR. The sample consists of 95,000 to 150,000 clones, around four fifths of them appearing once. V shed 3 bases, J shed 5 bases, and the junction held 9 bases outside the gene matches. The CDR3 runs 15 residues. This sample is part of a study of blood T cell repertoires in COVID-19. About the research overall: Acute and convalescent COVID-19 samples came from the United States, Italy and Spain.

The sample was peripheral blood. The TCR sequence derives from a man older than 75 with active or convalescent COVID-19. V is TRBV23-1 and J is TRBJ2-5, with 7 bases lining up with TRBD2. TRBV23-1 is reported as an ORF; its role is uncertain. The CDR3 region is CASSHGATGRETQYF. CDR3 bases: TGCGCCAGCAGTCACGGGGCTACCGGGAGGGAGACCCAGTACTTC.